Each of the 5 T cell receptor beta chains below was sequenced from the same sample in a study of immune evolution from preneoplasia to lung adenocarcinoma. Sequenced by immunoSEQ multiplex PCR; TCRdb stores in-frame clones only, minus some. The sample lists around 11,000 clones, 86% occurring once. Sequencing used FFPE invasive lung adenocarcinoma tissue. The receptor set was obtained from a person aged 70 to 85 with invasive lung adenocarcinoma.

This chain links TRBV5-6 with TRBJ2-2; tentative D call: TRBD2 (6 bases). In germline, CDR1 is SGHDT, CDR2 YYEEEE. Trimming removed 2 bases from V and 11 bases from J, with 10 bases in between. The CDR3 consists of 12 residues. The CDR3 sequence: CASSFGTPELFF. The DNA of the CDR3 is TGTGCCAGCAGCTTCGGGACTCCCGAGCTGTTTTTT.

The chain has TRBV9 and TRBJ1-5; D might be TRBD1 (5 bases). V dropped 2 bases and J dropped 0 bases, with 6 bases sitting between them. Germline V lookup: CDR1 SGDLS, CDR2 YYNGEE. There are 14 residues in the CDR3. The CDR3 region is CASSVGHSNQPQHF. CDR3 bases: TGTGCCAGCAGCGTGGGGCATAGCAATCAGCCCCAGCATTTT.

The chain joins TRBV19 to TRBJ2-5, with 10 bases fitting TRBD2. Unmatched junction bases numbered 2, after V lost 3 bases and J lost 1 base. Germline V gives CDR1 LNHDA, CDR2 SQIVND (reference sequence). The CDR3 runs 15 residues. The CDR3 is CASSILAGAQETQYF. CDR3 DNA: TGTGCCAGTAGTATTCTAGCGGGAGCCCAAGAGACCCAGTACTTC.

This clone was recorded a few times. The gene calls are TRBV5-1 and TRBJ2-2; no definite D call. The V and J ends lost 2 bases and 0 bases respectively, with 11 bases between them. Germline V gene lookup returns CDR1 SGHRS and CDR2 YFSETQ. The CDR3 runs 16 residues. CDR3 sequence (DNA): TGCGCCAGCAGCTTAAGGCAGCCATCGAACACCGGGGAGCTGTTTTTT. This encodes CASSLRQPSNTGELFF. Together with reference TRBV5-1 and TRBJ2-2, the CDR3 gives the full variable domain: KAGVTQTPRYLIKTRGQQVTLSCSPISGHRSVSWYQQTPGQGLQFLFEYFSETQRNKGNFPGRFSGRQFSNSRSEMNVSTLELGDSALYLCASSLRQPSNTGELFFGEGSRLTVL.

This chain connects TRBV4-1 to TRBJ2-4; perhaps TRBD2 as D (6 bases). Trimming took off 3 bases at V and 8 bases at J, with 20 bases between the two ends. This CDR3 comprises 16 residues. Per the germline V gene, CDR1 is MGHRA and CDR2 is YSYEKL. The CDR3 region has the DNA TGCGCCAGCAGCCAGGTCCCCGGGGGTTATACAGACATTCAGTACTTC. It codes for CASSQVPGGYTDIQYF.